This T cell receptor beta chain was sequenced during a study of T cells in Graves' hyperthyroidism and ophthalmopathy. Study-wide findings and caveats: Ophthalmopathy got predicted by the model a median roughly six months before its onset.

For the diagnoses, clinical symptoms, serum thyroxine and TRAb, thyroid ultrasound and orbital computed tomography were used. PBMCs came from 9 to 10 ml fresh peripheral blood. The CDR3 is 14 amino acids. CDR1 and CDR2 from the germline V gene are SGDLS and YYNGEE. The V and J ends lost 3 bases and 1 base respectively, with 10 bases between them. This clonotype was picked up many times. Its target is not known. Amplification of TCR beta CDR3 regions used RNA as the template. First-round RT-PCR of the TCR CDR3 relied on the HTBI primer set. MiXCR was run by TCRdb on the multiplex PCR reads, yielding one entry per CDR3 protein. In the table there are 27,000 or so distinct CDR3 sequences, approximately 45% of which are singletons.

The material sequenced was blood. The TCR comes from a young woman with Graves' hyperthyroidism. This sequence joins TRBV9 and TRBJ1-1; D uncertain. The CDR3 DNA follows: TGTGCCAGCAGCGAACCGGGAGCGAACACTGAAGCTTTCTTT. It translates to CASSEPGANTEAFF.